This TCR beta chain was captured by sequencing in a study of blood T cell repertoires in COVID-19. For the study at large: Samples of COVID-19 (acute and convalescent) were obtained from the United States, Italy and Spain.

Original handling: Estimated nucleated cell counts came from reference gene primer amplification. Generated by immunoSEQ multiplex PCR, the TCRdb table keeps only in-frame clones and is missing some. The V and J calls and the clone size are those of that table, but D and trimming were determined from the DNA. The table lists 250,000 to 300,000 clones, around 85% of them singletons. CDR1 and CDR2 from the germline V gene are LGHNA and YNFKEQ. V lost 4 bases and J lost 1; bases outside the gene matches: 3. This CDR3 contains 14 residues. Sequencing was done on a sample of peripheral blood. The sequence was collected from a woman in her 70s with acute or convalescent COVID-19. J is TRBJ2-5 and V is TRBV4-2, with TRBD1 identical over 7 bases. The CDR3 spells CASSLGDSQETQYF. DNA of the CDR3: TGTGCCAGCAGCCTGGGGGACAGCCAAGAGACCCAGTACTTC.